The 13 T cell receptor beta chains below were found in one sample sequenced in a study of cytomegalovirus exposure and HLA in healthy donors. A multiplex PCR was run with 60 Vbeta primers and 13 Jbeta primers. TCRdb's table, derived via immunoSEQ multiplex PCR, lists solely in-frame clones and lacks some. The table has about 110,000 clones, around 86% seen once. Sequencing used PBMCs. Source of these receptors: a man aged 40-50 years in good health and CMV-seronegative.

For the CDR3, the DNA is TGTGCCAGCAGTTTAAGCCGGAGCTCCTACAATGAGCAGTTCTTC. Translation gives CASSLSRSSYNEQFF. V gene TRBV28 combines with J gene TRBJ2-1, with no clear D. CDR1 and CDR2 from the germline V gene are MDHEN and SYDVKM. Trimming pared 2 bases from V and 0 bases from J, leaving 8 bases between. This CDR3 has 15 residues. The complete variable domain, with remaining parts taken from reference TRBV28 and TRBJ2-1, reads DVKVTQSSRYLVKRTGEKVFLECVQDMDHENMFWYRQDPGLGLRLIYFSYDVKMKEKGDIPEGYSVSREKKERFSLILESASTNQTSMYLCASSLSRSSYNEQFFGPGTRLTVL.

The chain joins TRBV5-1 to TRBJ1-2; TRBD1 might be the D (5 bases). This CDR3 spans 13 amino acids. CDR1 SGHRS and CDR2 YFSETQ come from the germline V gene. Trimming pared 0 bases from V and 6 bases from J, leaving 9 bases between. CDR3 region: CASSLGAGNGYTF. The CDR3 bases are TGCGCCAGCAGCTTGGGCGCAGGGAATGGCTACACCTTC. Full variable domain (missing parts from reference TRBV5-1 and TRBJ1-2): KAGVTQTPRYLIKTRGQQVTLSCSPISGHRSVSWYQQTPGQGLQFLFEYFSETQRNKGNFPGRFSGRQFSNSRSEMNVSTLELGDSALYLCASSLGAGNGYTFGSGTRLTVV.

The chain couples TRBV5-1 to TRBJ1-1; D is unclear. The CDR3 spans 16 residues. V was clipped by 0 bases and J by 1 base, with 13 bases between them. CDR1 is SGHRS, CDR2 YFSETQ, per germline. The CDR3 DNA follows: TGCGCCAGCAGCTTGGTGTCTGGCCAACAGAACACTGAAGCTTTCTTT. Protein product: CASSLVSGQQNTEAFF.

As DNA, the CDR3 is TGTGCCAGCAGCGCCTCGGGAGGGGATGGTCAATCGGATGAAAAACTGTTTTTT. It translates to CASSASGGDGQSDEKLFF. The genes are TRBV7-9 and TRBJ1-4; the D gene is possibly TRBD1 (5 bases). Germline V lookup: CDR1 SEHNR, CDR2 FQNEAQ (reference sequence). V dropped 5 bases and J dropped 6 bases, with 25 bases sitting between them. The CDR3 totals 18 residues.

The chain is built from TRBV5-6 and TRBJ1-2, with D possibly TRBD1 on 6 matching bases. The germline V gene encodes CDR1 SGHDT and CDR2 YYEEEE. The CDR3 spans 16 residues. V was clipped by 5 bases and J by 6 bases, with 23 bases between them. CDR3 sequence (DNA): TGTGCCAGCAGGGCTCGCGGGGGGGCCCCTGGTCATGGCTACACCTTC. Amino acid sequence: CASRARGGAPGHGYTF.

The chain is built from TRBV6-5 and TRBJ1-4; 7 positions match TRBD1. Germline V lookup: CDR1 MNHEY, CDR2 SVGAGI. CDR3 length equals 15 residues. The junction had 9 bases not matched to a gene; V was cut back by 3 bases and J by 8 bases. CDR3 residues: CASSYRRQGWEKLFF. CDR3 sequence (DNA): TGTGCCAGCAGTTATAGGAGACAGGGTTGGGAAAAACTGTTTTTT.

The chain links TRBV5-4 to TRBJ2-5; D is perhaps TRBD1 (6 bases). The CDR3 length is 11 residues. Trimming removed 9 bases at V and 3 bases at J, with 9 bases between. CDR1 is SGHNT and CDR2 is YYREEE in the germline V gene (reference sequence). CDR3 bases: TGTGCCACAGGACAGAAAGAGACCCAGTACTTC. Translating it yields CATGQKETQYF.

The rearrangement uses TRBV6-5 and TRBJ2-2; 10 bases line up with TRBD2. CDR3 length: 15 amino acids. Germline V gene sequence: CDR1 MNHEY, CDR2 SVGAGI. V lost 6 bases, J lost 4 bases, and 5 bases stayed unmatched. DNA of the CDR3: TGTGCCAGCAGCAAAAGCGGGGGGGCCACCGGGGAGCTGTTTTTT. This codes for CASSKSGGATGELFF.

The chain carries TRBV9 and TRBJ1-6, with D possibly being TRBD1 (6 bases). CDR3 length: 17 residues. CDR1 and CDR2 (germline): SGDLS, YYNGEE. Trimming shortened V by 0 bases and J by 7 bases, and 17 bases separated the two germline ends. In DNA form, the CDR3 reads TGTGCCAGCAGCGTAGAGGGACACCTAAGGGTGAATTCACCCCTCCACTTT. Encoded protein: CASSVEGHLRVNSPLHF.

The gene calls are TRBV5-1 and TRBJ1-2, with 9 bases identical to TRBD1. The CDR3 has 16 amino acids. V lost 2 bases and J lost 8; bases outside the gene matches: 13. Germline CDR1 and CDR2: SGHRS and YFSETQ. The CDR3 nucleotides read TGCGCCAGCAGCTTAGGTTCGACCGGGACAGGGTGGGGCTACACCTTC. It is translated as CASSLGSTGTGWGYTF.

This chain joins TRBV6-5 and TRBJ2-7; 7 nucleotides agree with TRBD1. V lost 6 bases to trimming and J lost 2 bases; unmatched junction nucleotides: 7. CDR1 MNHEY and CDR2 SVGAGI come from the germline V gene. CDR3 length equals 14 residues. The CDR3 loop is CASRPRDRAYEQYF. The CDR3 region has the DNA TGTGCCAGCAGACCCCGGGACAGAGCCTACGAGCAGTACTTC.

This chain joins TRBV28 and TRBJ1-1; D is ambiguous. Per germline, CDR1 MDHEN and CDR2 SYDVKM. This CDR3 has 13 amino acids. The ends were cut back, 5 bases at V and 4 bases at J, with 11 bases in the middle. CDR3 DNA: TGTGCCAGCAGTCTACCGGGTATCACTGAAGCTTTCTTT. Translating gives CASSLPGITEAFF.

V and J are TRBV10-3 and TRBJ2-1, with a weak D call TRBD2 (6 bases). The V gene's germline CDR1 is ENHRY and CDR2 SYGVKD. The CDR3 length is 16 residues. Trimming pared 3 bases from V and 6 bases from J, leaving 18 bases between. The CDR3 DNA reads TGTGCCATCAGTGATGGACTACCAGGCTCGGGCAATGAGCAGTTCTTC. This sequence encodes CAISDGLPGSGNEQFF.